The rows below give T cell receptor beta chains drawn from one sample of a study of T cells of healthy individuals. Via MiXCR, TCRdb re-called the 5' RACE reads, giving one row per CDR3 protein. The profile shows about 96,000 distinct CDR3 sequences, around 17% of them singletons. These receptors originate from a human donor in good health. CDR3s include the opening cysteine and the closing phenylalanine or tryptophan. Fields, in order: V gene, J gene, D gene, CDR3 length, clone size, CDR3 protein, CDR3 DNA. D genes are given only for firm matches. Size tells how often a clone was seen (once, few, many) or the class of an expanded clone, and some rows leave it out.

TRBV7-9,TRBJ2-3,-,17,many,CASSLALKGNRTDTQYF,TGTGCCAGCAGCTTAGCGTTGAAGGGGAACCGCACAGATACGCAGTATTTT
TRBV7-9,TRBJ2-1,-,11,many,CASSRRDEQFF,TGTGCCAGCAGCCGACGGGATGAGCAGTTCTTC
TRBV12-3/TRBV12-4,TRBJ1-1,TRBD1,13,few,CASSPGTGTEAFF,TGTGCCAGCAGTCCTGGGACAGGGACCGAAGCTTTCTTT
TRBV7-9,TRBJ1-4,-,15,few,CASSPNWGNQEKLFF,TGTGCCAGCAGCCCAAACTGGGGGAATCAAGAAAAACTGTTTTTT
TRBV7-9,TRBJ2-6,-,18,-,CASSLDQGLISGANVLTF,TGTGCCAGCAGCTTAGATCAGGGCTTGATCTCTGGGGCCAACGTCCTGACTTTC
TRBV10-3,TRBJ2-2,TRBD1,15,-,CAISEGGSNTGELFF,TGTGCCATCAGTGAAGGGGGCTCGAACACCGGGGAGCTGTTTTTT
TRBV28,TRBJ2-3,-,12,-,CASSFRGDTQYF,TGTGCCAGCAGTTTTCGTGGAGATACGCAGTATTTT
TRBV4-3,TRBJ2-7,-,15,few,CASSQIGTRGYEQYF,TGCGCCAGCAGCCAGATCGGGACAAGGGGCTACGAGCAGTACTTC
TRBV5-1,TRBJ1-5,TRBD1,14,few,CASSPGQGDQPQHF,TGCGCCAGCAGCCCCGGACAGGGTGACCAGCCCCAGCATTTT
TRBV28,TRBJ2-7,TRBD2,19,few,CASSLGTSGKRRPGYEQYF,TGTGCCAGCAGTCTCGGGACTAGCGGGAAACGGCGCCCCGGCTACGAGCAGTACTTC
TRBV20-1,TRBJ1-2,-,11,many,CSAGTNYGYTF,TGCAGTGCCGGGACCAACTATGGCTACACCTTC
TRBV7-8,TRBJ2-7,-,13,-,CASSLEPAWEQYF,TGTGCCAGCAGCTTAGAGCCGGCCTGGGAGCAGTACTTC
TRBV7-8,TRBJ1-1,-,14,once,CASSPRPIGTEAFF,TGTGCCAGCAGCCCCCGACCCATCGGGACTGAAGCTTTCTTT
TRBV6-5,TRBJ2-7,TRBD1,14,many,CASSSGQGAQQEYF,TGTGCCAGCAGTTCGGGACAGGGGGCGCAGCAAGAGTACTTC
TRBV7-2,TRBJ1-2,-,11,few,CASSQQAGYTF,TGTGCCAGCAGCCAGCAAGCCGGCTACACCTTC
TRBV20-1,TRBJ2-7,TRBD1,14,-,CSARDRVGHYEQYF,TGCAGTGCTAGGGACAGGGTCGGGCACTACGAGCAGTACTTC
TRBV12-3/TRBV12-4,TRBJ1-1,-,13,many,CASSQKSNTEAFF,TGTGCCAGCAGCCAGAAATCCAACACTGAAGCTTTCTTT
TRBV27,TRBJ2-5,-,16,few,CASSNRGAFVQETQYF,TGTGCCAGCAGTAATCGGGGGGCTTTCGTACAAGAGACCCAGTACTTC
TRBV2,TRBJ2-2,-,14,many,CASSGPIGAGELFF,TGTGCCAGCAGTGGACCGATCGGGGCCGGGGAGCTGTTTTTT
TRBV6-5,TRBJ2-3,TRBD2,15,-,CASSETSGNSDTQYF,TGTGCCAGCAGCGAGACTAGCGGGAATTCGGATACGCAGTATTTT
TRBV7-9,TRBJ1-5,-,16,many,CARSLTGPYSNQPQHF,TGTGCCAGATCCCTCACAGGACCCTATAGCAATCAGCCCCAGCATTTT
TRBV5-1,TRBJ2-1,-,14,few,CASSLEGVGNEQFF,TGCGCCAGCAGCTTGGAGGGAGTGGGCAATGAGCAGTTCTTC
TRBV28,TRBJ1-5,-,16,few,CASSPHPPGSDQPQHF,TGTGCCAGCAGTCCCCACCCTCCGGGATCTGATCAGCCCCAGCATTTT
TRBV29-1,TRBJ2-1,TRBD1,16,few,CSVEAGDRGRLNEQFF,TGCAGCGTTGAAGCAGGGGACAGGGGCCGCCTGAATGAGCAGTTCTTC
TRBV15,TRBJ1-4,-,16,many,CATSRDLWDGDEKLFF,TGTGCCACCAGCAGAGATCTCTGGGACGGCGATGAAAAACTGTTTTTT
TRBV10-3,TRBJ2-1,TRBD2,16,many,CAIRGSSGHLFDEQFF,TGTGCCATCAGAGGTTCTAGCGGCCATTTATTCGATGAGCAGTTCTTC
TRBV4-2,TRBJ2-3,-,15,-,CASSQDRDNTDTQYF,TGTGCCAGCAGCCAAGATAGGGACAACACAGATACGCAGTATTTT
TRBV29-1,TRBJ2-7,-,12,few,CSARGDGGEQYF,TGCAGCGCCAGGGGGGATGGGGGCGAGCAGTACTTC
TRBV20-1,TRBJ2-1,TRBD2,13,many,CSALAGGYHEQFF,TGCAGTGCCCTAGCGGGAGGGTACCATGAGCAGTTCTTC
TRBV7-8,TRBJ2-7,-,13,many,CASSWDFTYEQYF,TGTGCCAGCAGCTGGGACTTCACCTACGAGCAGTACTTC
TRBV12-3/TRBV12-4,TRBJ2-7,-,13,-,CASNLHGSYEQYF,TGTGCCAGCAACCTACACGGTTCGTACGAGCAGTACTTC
TRBV29-1,TRBJ2-1,-,15,-,CSVEDWGDPHNEQFF,TGCAGCGTTGAAGATTGGGGGGATCCCCACAATGAGCAGTTCTTC